Detailed here is one T cell receptor (beta chain). The target antigen is unknown. This entry comes from a study of identifying expanded T cells in peripheral blood. TCRdb's copy holds only in-frame clones and misses some; the assay was immunoSEQ multiplex PCR. The table shows 81,000 or so clones, with 84% occurring only once. The study's findings and limits: Variance in clone template counts between roughly two-week samples significantly increased with total template count across all healthy donors. Over around two and four weeks, about 15 and 19 clones changed, versus 1.2 between replicates.

The CDR3 runs to 12 residues. Trimming stripped 4 bases from V and 5 bases from J, with 11 bases between. Germline CDR1 and CDR2: SQVTM and ANQGSEA. Healthy donors had no documented immune events, such as infections, while sampled. The TCR was taken from a person aged 18-70 years in good health. The sample consisted of blood. The chain couples TRBV29-1 to TRBJ1-2; D is unclear. CDR3 coding DNA: TGCAGCGTTGTAAACGACGGATATGGCTACACCTTC. Amino acid sequence: CSVVNDGYGYTF.